This T cell receptor beta chain was captured by sequencing in a study of blood T cells in healthy people across ages. Overall study findings and caveats: Whereas aged donors had fewer naive CD4+ cells, long-lived donors had more of them and higher diversity. TCR beta diversity tracked closely with naive T cell percentage.

The CDR3 length is 18 residues. Germline V gene data show CDR1 as MNHEY and CDR2 as SVGAGI. V shed 4 bases and J 3 bases; nucleotides not matched to a gene: 18. This clonotype was observed a few times. What it binds is not known. Alongside a J-beta primer mix, a sample-barcoded 5' primer served in a second PCR lasting about 7 to 12 cycles. TCRdb passed the 5' RACE reads through MiXCR, listing each CDR3 protein once. This table has 700,000 to 800,000 distinct CDR3 sequences, roughly 47% appearing once. Isolated PBMCs totaled at least 6 million in each sample. Total RNA, at least 5 micrograms per sample, was extracted from PBMCs.

Sequenced input: blood. The V gene is TRBV6-5, the J gene TRBJ2-7, with 7 bases aligning to TRBD1. The sequence was collected from a woman aged 55-75 years in good health. Here the CDR3 DNA reads TGTGCCAGCAGTTGGCCACGAACCCGGGACAGTGAAGGCTACGAGCAGTACTTC. Its translation: CASSWPRTRDSEGYEQYF.